The text below deals with one T cell receptor beta chain. Its antigen remains unknown. This specimen comes from a study of vaccination and CD4 T cells after COVID-19. Study-wide background: Controls had a CEFX pool, an HIV-1 Nef pool, or no peptide added.

The length of the CDR3 is 13 residues. V gave up 0 bases and J gave up 3 bases, with 6 bases separating them. Per germline, CDR1 MGHRA and CDR2 YSYEKL. Treatment defined: 10-day PBMC culture with coronavirus spike peptide pools or control peptides (ViraFEST assay). Nucleocapsid antibody results, negative before and after vaccination, showed that healthy vaccine recipients had not previously had SARS-CoV-2 infection. CD4+ T cells that had been cultured provided DNA sequenced with the Oncomine TCR Beta short-read assay. Using its own MiXCR run on the PCR reads, TCRdb lists one record per CDR3 protein. The sample comprises approximately 21,000 distinct CDR3 sequences, around 60% of which are singletons, and about an eighth rests with the top ten.

This sequence joins TRBV4-1 and TRBJ2-7; D remains unclear. The TCR comes from a human donor who received a COVID-19 vaccine. The sample here was CD4+ T cells from blood, cultured in vitro, taken after SARS-CoV-2 vaccination. The CDR3 here is CASSQDANYEQYF. CDR3 in DNA: TGCGCCAGCAGCCAAGATGCAAACTACGAGCAGTACTTC.